This T cell receptor beta chain was identified during a study of identical twins. A single record per CDR3 protein comes from TCRdb applying MiXCR to the 5' RACE reads. Among roughly 690,000 distinct CDR3 sequences listed, around 21% were seen once. CDR3 length: 16 amino acids. Trimming removed 5 bases from V and 4 bases from J; junction bases left unmatched: 13. Germline V gene lookup returns CDR1 MNHEY and CDR2 SMNVEV (reference sequence). In this sample, this clonotype turned up a few times. The antigen remains unidentified. Findings and caveats of the study: The analysis was cross-sectional rather than longitudinal within donors. Because invariant MAIT and iNKT cells could be present, zero-insertion analyses could be partly confounded. Insertions were fewer in abundant cord blood beta clonotypes, whereas memory repertoires showed none of this pattern.

The same sample was also studied in work on T cells expressing NK-cell markers. That source adds: Six of the donors carried dominant NKG2C+ clonotypes that took up 1.0-7.0% of their CD8+ T cells.

The receptor's source is a woman younger than 35 in good health. The rearrangement uses TRBV27 and TRBJ2-5; TRBD1 matches at 7 bases. Sequencing was done on a sample of PBMCs. The CDR3 protein is CASSATGSITPETQYF. In DNA form, the CDR3 reads TGTGCCAGCAGTGCGACAGGGAGTATCACCCCAGAGACCCAGTACTTC.